The clone carrying this TCR beta chain has just a few counts. Its specificity is unknown. The germline V gene encodes CDR1 SQVTM and CDR2 ANQGSEA. The V end lost 7 bases, the J end lost 2 bases, and 23 bases lay between the germline ends. The CDR3 sequence is 16 residues long. What was sequenced were expressed TCRB transcripts, since all of the isolated RNA had been reverse transcribed. A few million reads, on average, came from each naive, central memory and regulatory T cell sample. TCRdb keeps only in-frame clones here, not all; method: immunoSEQ multiplex PCR. Counted here are fewer than 900,000 clones, about 17% occurring once; the ten biggest clones make up roughly 0.025%. This specimen comes from a study of beta chain features in type 1 diabetes. General observations from the study: Across patients, naive, central memory and Treg TCRB repertoires exhibited apparently greater similarity than was observed across healthy donors.

The specimen sequenced was naive CD4+ T cells from blood. The sequence was obtained from a woman aged 18-29 years in good health. The chain recombines TRBV29-1 with TRBJ2-5; D is perhaps TRBD1 (8 bases). The CDR3 region has the DNA TGCAGCGCCCCCCCAGGGGGCGGGAGTAGGCAAGAGACCCAGTACTTC. Translating it yields CSAPPGGGSRQETQYF.